This TCR beta chain was identified in a study of human T cells and chemical hapten exposure. Study as a whole: In the sensitization step, 2% DPC was placed on approximately 2 cm by approximately 2 cm of upper inner arm skin.

Time point indicated: patch test 1, 2 weeks after DPC sensitization. Treatment denoted: therapeutic diphenylcyclopropenone sensitization with weekly scalp DPC. Drawing of blood took place ahead of applying each patch test. In the original analysis: Sample TCR counts, which ranged from roughly 20,000 to 750,000, had a median of approximately 94,000. MiXCR, run by TCRdb on the RACE reads, gives a single entry per CDR3 protein. For this entry, the V and J calls and clone size follow TCRdb and not the study's own pipeline. The repertoire holds 150,000 or so distinct CDR3 sequences, more than 12% seen once, with about 1.7% in the top ten. The CDR3 runs to 17 residues. V was pared by 1 base and J by 0 bases, with 6 bases of the junction left unmatched. Germline CDR1 reads LNHDA; CDR2 reads SQIVND (reference sequence).

This sequence was found in a woman between 25 and 40 years old with alopecia areata. Some clones in this sample may be carry-over from other donors' samples. The sample consisted of whole blood, taken in connection with sensitization to the hapten diphenylcyclopropenone (DPC). The J gene is TRBJ2-1, the V gene TRBV19; 7 bases align to TRBD2. CDR3 in DNA: TGTGCCAGTAGTATAGTTCCTAGCGGCCACTCCTACAATGAGCAGTTCTTC. Translating it yields CASSIVPSGHSYNEQFF.